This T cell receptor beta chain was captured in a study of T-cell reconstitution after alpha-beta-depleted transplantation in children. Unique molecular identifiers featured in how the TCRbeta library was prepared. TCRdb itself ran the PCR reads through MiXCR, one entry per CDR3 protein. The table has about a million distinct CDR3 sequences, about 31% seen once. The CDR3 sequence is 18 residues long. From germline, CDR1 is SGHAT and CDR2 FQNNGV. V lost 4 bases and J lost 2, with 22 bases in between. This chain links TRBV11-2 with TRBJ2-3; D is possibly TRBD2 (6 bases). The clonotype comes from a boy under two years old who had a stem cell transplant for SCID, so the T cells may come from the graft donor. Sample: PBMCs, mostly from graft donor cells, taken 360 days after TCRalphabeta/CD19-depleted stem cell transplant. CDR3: CASSSRLLAGTYTDTQYF. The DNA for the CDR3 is TGTGCCAGCAGCTCCCGCCTATTGGCAGGGACTTACACAGATACGCAGTATTTT. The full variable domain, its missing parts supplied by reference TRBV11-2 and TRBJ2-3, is EAGVAQSPRYKIIEKRQSVAFWCNPISGHATLYWYQQILGQGPKLLIQFQNNGVVDDSQLPKDRFSAERLKGVDSTLKIQPAKLEDSAVYLCASSSRLLAGTYTDTQYFGPGTRLTVL.